Listed here are 31 T cell receptor beta chains from one sample, sequenced in a study of blood T cell repertoires in COVID-19. Only in-frame clones appear in the TCRdb table, and some are missing; sequencing was by immunoSEQ multiplex PCR. The sample yields some 530,000 clones, around 85% seen once. Specimen: peripheral blood. The receptors originated from a human donor in a cohort sampled during active COVID-19.

The rearrangement joins TRBV2 to TRBJ2-3, with 8 nucleotides matching TRBD1. V shed 6 bases, J shed 2 bases, and the junction held 7 bases outside the gene matches. The CDR3 is 15 residues long. CDR1 is SNHLY, CDR2 FYNNEI, per germline. CDR3 amino acids: CASRTDRGFTDTQYF. Written as DNA, the CDR3 is TGTGCCAGCAGGACTGACAGGGGATTCACAGATACGCAGTATTTT. Filled out from reference TRBV2 and TRBJ2-3, the complete variable domain reads EPEVTQTPSHQVTQMGQEVILRCVPISNHLYFYWYRQILGQKVEFLVSFYNNEISEKSEIFDDQFSVERPDGSNFTLKIRSTKLEDSAMYFCASRTDRGFTDTQYFGPGTRLTVL.

This chain links TRBV28 with TRBJ1-2, with a possible D match to TRBD1 (5 bases). Per germline, CDR1 MDHEN and CDR2 SYDVKM. Trimming cost V 2 bases and J 1 base, with 11 bases left between them. The CDR3 sequence is 15 residues long. The CDR3 coding sequence is TGTGCCAGCAGTTTAGGGGGGACGGTTAACTATGGCTACACCTTC. Its protein is CASSLGGTVNYGYTF.

This clone was seen only once. The chain combines TRBV30 with TRBJ2-7; TRBD2 matches at 8 bases. The CDR3 totals 15 residues. Germline V gene lookup returns CDR1 GTSNPN and CDR2 SVGIG (reference sequence). With V trimmed by 3 bases and J by 0 bases, 7 bases remained unmatched. Here the CDR3 reads CAWSVTSGPSYEQYF. The CDR3 DNA is TGTGCCTGGAGCGTCACTAGCGGCCCCTCCTACGAGCAGTACTTC. Full variable domain (missing parts from reference TRBV30 and TRBJ2-7): SQTIHQWPATLVQPVGSPLSLECTVEGTSNPNLYWYRQAAGRGLQLLFYSVGIGQISSEVPQNLSASRPQDRQFILSSKKLLLSDSGFYLCAWSVTSGPSYEQYFGPGTRLTVT.

This clone appeared a few times. The chain has TRBV4-3 and TRBJ2-6; 7 bases line up with TRBD1. The CDR3 consists of 18 residues. Losses at the gene ends were 1 base for V and 0 bases for J; bases not matched to a gene: 6. Germline CDR1 and CDR2: LGHNA and YSLEER. The CDR3 coding sequence is TGCGCCAGCAGCCAAGCCAGGGACAGTCCCTCTGGGGCCAACGTCCTGACTTTC. Protein: CASSQARDSPSGANVLTF.

The table lists this clone with a few counts. Other nucleotide sequences in the sample specify the same CDR3. This sequence joins TRBV15 and TRBJ1-1; a possible D gene is TRBD1 (5 bases). Germline-derived CDR1 and CDR2 are LNHNV and YYDKDF (reference sequence). This CDR3 comprises 14 residues. The V end lost 5 bases, the J end lost 3 bases, and 13 bases lay between the germline ends. The CDR3 DNA is TGTGCCACCAGCCGCAAAACAGGATACACTGAAGCTTTCTTT. Residues: CATSRKTGYTEAFF.

This clone is a singleton in its sample. The chain recombines TRBV10-3 with TRBJ1-4; 8 nucleotides match TRBD1. Germline lookup yields CDR1 ENHRY and CDR2 SYGVKD. Unmatched junction bases numbered 8, after V lost 3 bases and J lost 8 bases. This CDR3 is built from 15 residues. CDR3 nucleotides: TGTGCCATCAGTGAACCTATACGGACAGGGGAAAAACTGTTTTTT. Translating it yields CAISEPIRTGEKLFF.

The rearrangement uses TRBV6-5 and TRBJ1-1, with TRBD1 as a possible D gene (6 bases). V dropped 0 bases and J dropped 7 bases, with 12 bases sitting between them. Germline CDR1 and CDR2: MNHEY and SVGAGI. CDR3 size: 14 residues. CDR3 nucleotide sequence: TGTGCCAGCAGTTACTCACAGGGTTTAGGTGAAGCTTTCTTT. Translated: CASSYSQGLGEAFF.

DNA of the CDR3: TGTGCCTGGATTTTCAGCGGGGCGGGGACCGGGGAGCTGTTTTTT. Translated, it gives CAWIFSGAGTGELFF. The genes are TRBV30 and TRBJ2-2; 7 bases agree with TRBD2. Trimming took 4 bases from V and 5 from J; bases not matched to a gene: 10. Germline CDR1 and CDR2: GTSNPN and SVGIG (reference sequence). The CDR3 is 15 residues long.

This rearrangement joins TRBV7-9 to TRBJ1-5; possible D gene TRBD1, 6 bases. Germline V gene lookup returns CDR1 SEHNR and CDR2 FQNEAQ (reference sequence). This CDR3 is 16 amino acids long. The germline V and J ends were trimmed by 5 bases and 9 bases, with 23 bases remaining between them. The CDR3 protein is CASSGTGTPDIRPQHF. DNA of the CDR3: TGTGCCAGCAGCGGGACCGGGACACCGGATATCAGGCCCCAGCATTTT.

V usage is TRBV2 and J usage is TRBJ2-7; D is perhaps TRBD2 (5 bases). Germline values: CDR1 SNHLY, CDR2 FYNNEI. Trimming left V 6 bases short and J 0 bases short, with 12 bases between. There are 14 residues in the CDR3. CDR3 sequence (DNA): TGTGCCAGCAGGCAGGACTCTAACTCCTACGAGCAGTACTTC. This encodes CASRQDSNSYEQYF.

This chain uses TRBV9 with TRBJ1-1, with 7 nucleotides matching TRBD1. The junction had 6 bases not matched to a gene; V was cut back by 4 bases and J by 0 bases. CDR1 SGDLS and CDR2 YYNGEE come from the germline V gene. The CDR3 runs 15 residues. CDR3 nucleotides: TGTGCCAGCAGCCGTATCGGGACAGTGAACACTGAAGCTTTCTTT. It yields the protein CASSRIGTVNTEAFF.

The rearrangement links TRBV24-1 to TRBJ1-2, with TRBD1 matching 11 bases. Trimming removed 7 bases from V and 13 bases from J; junction bases left unmatched: 16. CDR1 and CDR2 from the germline V gene are KGHDR and SFDVKD. CDR3 length: 15 amino acids. For the CDR3, the DNA is TGTGCCACCAGGGGCGAAGGGACAGGGGGGTCCTTACGCACCTTC. This codes for CATRGEGTGGSLRTF.

This clone was detected only once. The chain uses TRBV4-3 and TRBJ2-4, with 9 positions matching TRBD1. CDR1 and CDR2 (germline): LGHNA, YSLEER. The CDR3 covers 15 residues. V dropped 4 bases and J dropped 9; count of bases not matched to a gene: 10. CDR3 region: CASSPGDRERGIQYF. DNA for the CDR3: TGCGCCAGCAGCCCCGGGGACAGGGAGAGGGGCATTCAGTACTTC.

The chain links TRBV19 to TRBJ1-4; possible D gene TRBD1, 5 bases. CDR3 size: 15 residues. Germline assignment: CDR1 LNHDA and CDR2 SQIVND (reference sequence). V was pared by 5 bases and J by 0 bases, with 10 bases between. Written as DNA, the CDR3 is TGTGCCAGTAGTGACGACAGAGCAACTAATGAAAAACTGTTTTTT. Protein: CASSDDRATNEKLFF.

This clone has more than one count but fewer than ten. The chain recombines TRBV5-1 with TRBJ1-6, with 7 bases fitting TRBD1. Germline V CDR1 and CDR2: SGHRS, YFSETQ. With V trimmed by 4 bases and J by 0 bases, 7 bases remained unmatched. This CDR3 spans 17 amino acids. CDR3 region: CASSMGQSSSYNSPLHF. In nucleotides, the CDR3 is TGCGCCAGCAGCATGGGACAGTCGAGCTCCTATAATTCACCCCTCCACTTT.

About this clone itself: This sample includes further DNA sequences coding for the same CDR3. This rearrangement joins TRBV2 to TRBJ2-2; TRBD2 might be the D (6 bases). Germline CDR1 reads SNHLY; CDR2 reads FYNNEI. CDR3 length: 14 amino acids. V was pared by 6 bases and J by 1 base, with 9 bases between. The CDR3 is CASRGTVNTGELFF. The CDR3 nucleotides read TGTGCCAGCAGGGGGACTGTGAACACCGGGGAGCTGTTTTTT.

The chain is built from TRBV7-9 and TRBJ1-2; maybe TRBD1 (6 bases). V lost 2 bases, J lost 7 bases, and 11 bases lay in between. This CDR3 spans 13 amino acids. Germline CDR1 and CDR2: SEHNR and FQNEAQ (reference sequence). CDR3 nucleotides: TGTGCCAGCAGCTTACAGGGGTCAGGTGGCTACACCTTC. Protein product: CASSLQGSGGYTF.

CDR3 nucleotide sequence: TGTGCCAGCAGCCCATGGACAGGGGGCTATGGCTACACCTTC. Protein: CASSPWTGGYGYTF. V and J are TRBV9 and TRBJ1-2; 10 nucleotides align to TRBD1. With 4 bases clipped from V and 4 bases from J, the junction kept 4 bases outside the gene matches. Germline CDR1 and CDR2: SGDLS and YYNGEE. The CDR3 length is 14 residues.

This chain connects TRBV19 to TRBJ1-2; D remains ambiguous. Trimming removed 1 base from V and 4 bases from J, with 7 bases in between. The CDR3 totals 13 residues. The germline V gene encodes CDR1 LNHDA and CDR2 SQIVND (reference sequence). The CDR3 loop reads CASSIVGSYGYTF. In DNA, the CDR3 is TGTGCCAGTAGTATAGTTGGCAGCTATGGCTACACCTTC.

The table lists this clone with a few counts. The J gene is TRBJ1-5, the V gene TRBV28, with D possibly matching TRBD1 (6 bases). This CDR3 has 13 amino acids. V lost 5 bases, J lost 5 bases, and 10 bases lay in between. CDR1 is MDHEN and CDR2 is SYDVKM in the germline V gene. CDR3 sequence (DNA): TGTGCCAGCAGTGCGGACAGAGATCAGCCCCAGCATTTT. Translating it yields CASSADRDQPQHF.

The chain joins TRBV27 to TRBJ1-2; possibly TRBD1 for D (5 bases). The CDR3 length is 14 residues. CDR1 is MNHEY, CDR2 SMNVEV, per germline (reference sequence). With 6 bases removed from V and 1 base from J, the gap between germline ends came to 12 bases. This chain's CDR3 is CASRGGTVNYGYTF. In DNA form, the CDR3 reads TGTGCCAGCAGGGGGGGGACGGTTAACTATGGCTACACCTTC.

J is TRBJ1-1 and V is TRBV30; D might be TRBD1 (5 bases). The CDR3 is 17 residues long. Trimming pared 2 bases from V and 1 base from J, leaving 20 bases between. Per germline, CDR1 GTSNPN and CDR2 SVGIG (reference sequence). Here the CDR3 DNA reads TGTGCCTGGAGTATCGAGGTGGACACCTCTAGGAACACTGAAGCTTTCTTT. Translating gives CAWSIEVDTSRNTEAFF.

The chain joins TRBV3-1 (or the pseudogene TRBV3-2) to TRBJ2-7; a weak D match, TRBD1 (5 bases). CDR3 length equals 18 residues. Trimming cost V 4 bases and J 5 bases, with 27 bases left between them. Germline V lookup: CDR1 LGHDT, CDR2 YNNKEL (reference sequence). The chain's CDR3 is CASSPPGLYAGIPHEQYF. Here the CDR3 DNA reads TGTGCCAGCAGCCCCCCGGGCCTGTACGCAGGGATCCCCCACGAGCAGTACTTC.

In DNA, the CDR3 is TGTGCCAGTAGTATCGAGGGAGTTTCCTACAATGAGCAGTTCTTC. Translation gives CASSIEGVSYNEQFF. The chain is built from TRBV19 and TRBJ2-1; D may be TRBD2 (5 bases). CDR3 length: 15 amino acids. Germline CDR1 and CDR2: LNHDA and SQIVND (reference sequence). Trimming shortened V by 3 bases and J by 1 base, and 10 bases separated the two germline ends.

V is TRBV9 and J is TRBJ2-3; 7 nucleotides agree with TRBD2. The CDR3 has 15 residues. V was pared by 1 base and J by 6 bases, with 8 bases of the junction left unmatched. CDR1 SGDLS and CDR2 YYNGEE come from the germline V gene. CDR3 amino acids: CASSVSGGRGDTQYF. The CDR3 nucleotides are TGTGCCAGCAGCGTAAGTGGCGGGAGAGGCGATACGCAGTATTTT.

This clone is a singleton in its sample. This CDR3 is also generated by other DNA sequences in the sample. CDR3: CAISERGQGYEQYF. CDR3 nucleotides: TGTGCCATCAGTGAAAGGGGACAGGGCTACGAGCAGTACTTC. The chain uses TRBV10-3 and TRBJ2-7; 9 bases are a match to TRBD1. The length of the CDR3 is 14 residues. Germline CDR1 and CDR2: ENHRY and SYGVKD. Losses at the gene ends were 3 bases for V and 3 bases for J; bases not matched to a gene: 3.

V usage is TRBV6-5 and J usage is TRBJ1-1, with D perhaps TRBD1 (6 bases). This CDR3 region has 14 residues. Germline lookup yields CDR1 MNHEY and CDR2 SVGAGI. Trimming removed 10 bases from V and 2 bases from J, with 17 bases in between. The CDR3 region is CATTRGGGNTEAFF. The DNA for the CDR3 is TGTGCCACAACGCGCGGTGGGGGCAACACTGAAGCTTTCTTT.

This chain connects TRBV7-2 to TRBJ2-3, with a tentative D call TRBD1 (6 bases). V lost 8 bases and J lost 6, with 15 bases in between. Germline CDR1 and CDR2: SGHTA and FQGNSA. The CDR3 sequence is 13 residues long. The CDR3 loop is CASADRPGDTQYF. The CDR3 DNA follows: TGTGCCAGCGCCGACAGGCCTGGGGATACGCAGTATTTT. Drawing the rest from reference TRBV7-2 and TRBJ2-3, the complete variable domain is GAGVSQSPSNKVTEKGKDVELRCDPISGHTALYWYRQSLGQGLEFLIYFQGNSAPDKSGLPSDRFSAERTGGSVSTLTIQRTQQEDSAVYLCASADRPGDTQYFGPGTRLTVL.

This sequence joins TRBV7-3 and TRBJ2-2, with D perhaps TRBD2 (5 bases). The ends were cut back, 2 bases at V and 6 bases at J, with 10 bases in the middle. This CDR3 contains 14 residues. Germline V CDR1 and CDR2: SGHTA, FQGTGA. The CDR3 loop is CASSLGGFSGELFF. In DNA form, the CDR3 reads TGTGCCAGCAGCTTAGGAGGTTTCTCCGGGGAGCTGTTTTTT.

Here the CDR3 DNA reads TGTGCCAGCAGCTTCCCGAGCTCCTACGAGCAGTACTTC. Translating gives CASSFPSSYEQYF. The chain recombines TRBV7-2 with TRBJ2-7, with D unclear. In germline, CDR1 is SGHTA, CDR2 FQGNSA. Trimming took off 3 bases at V and 0 bases at J, with 6 bases between the two ends. The CDR3 runs to 13 residues.

The V and J genes are TRBV5-1 and TRBJ1-1, with 12 nucleotides matching TRBD1. From germline, CDR1 is SGHRS and CDR2 YFSETQ. J lost 6 bases, V lost 4 bases, and 7 bases had no gene match. CDR3 size: 15 residues. The CDR3 loop is CASSPGTGGRPEAFF. CDR3 DNA: TGCGCCAGCAGCCCAGGGACAGGGGGCCGCCCTGAAGCTTTCTTT.